This entry describes one T cell receptor (beta chain). Its antigen is currently unknown. This could be a read error, since a much larger clone is one nucleotide away. CD25-based Treg depletion was applied to purified naive CD4+ T cells. Regarding the study as a whole: Tumor Tregs overlapped most with tumor, then blood, naive CD4+ cells.

TCRdb ran MiXCR on the 5' RACE reads and lists one entry per CDR3 protein. In the table there are about 8,900 distinct CDR3 sequences, under 35% of which are singletons. Germline V gene data show CDR1 as DFQATT and CDR2 as SNEGSKA (reference sequence). The CDR3 is made up of 13 amino acids. Material: naive CD4+ T cells sorted from a lymph node. As for subset: naive CD4+ T cells, CD4+CD45RA+CD25-. This clonotype was sampled from a female donor with breast cancer. The J gene is TRBJ2-1, the V gene TRBV20-1; no firm D call. The CDR3 region is CSATLQSYNELFF. The CDR3, as DNA: TGCAGTGCTACCCTGCAGAGCTACAATGAGCTGTTCTTC.